The sequence of this T cell receptor beta chain was determined in a study of blood T cell repertoires in COVID-19. Study details: T cells, B-cell-depleted T cells, or PBMCs supplied cDNA or gDNA.

Original processing notes: Estimation of nucleated cell counts relied on the amplification of reference gene primers. The protocol was immunoSEQ multiplex PCR, while the TCRdb copy is restricted to in-frame clones and leaves out a portion. The D gene and trimming were derived from the DNA, and the V and J assignments and clone size from that table. Of some 180,000 clones in the sample, about 80% were seen once. This study enrolled people aged 18 to 89 from about two dozen US geographic areas. Individuals in the exposed group had encountered a COVID-19 case within 2 weeks preceding study entry. The material sequenced was PBMCs or T cells enriched from blood (not recorded which). The TCR was taken from a man in his 60s who had been exposed to COVID-19.

Here the CDR3 reads CSVARAGLAAYNEQFF. The CDR3 coding sequence is TGCAGCGTTGCTCGAGCGGGACTAGCAGCCTACAATGAGCAGTTCTTC. This sequence joins TRBV29-1 and TRBJ2-1; 9 bases fit TRBD2. Unmatched junction bases numbered 9, after V lost 4 bases and J lost 2 bases. This CDR3 is built from 16 residues. Germline V lookup: CDR1 SQVTM, CDR2 ANQGSEA.